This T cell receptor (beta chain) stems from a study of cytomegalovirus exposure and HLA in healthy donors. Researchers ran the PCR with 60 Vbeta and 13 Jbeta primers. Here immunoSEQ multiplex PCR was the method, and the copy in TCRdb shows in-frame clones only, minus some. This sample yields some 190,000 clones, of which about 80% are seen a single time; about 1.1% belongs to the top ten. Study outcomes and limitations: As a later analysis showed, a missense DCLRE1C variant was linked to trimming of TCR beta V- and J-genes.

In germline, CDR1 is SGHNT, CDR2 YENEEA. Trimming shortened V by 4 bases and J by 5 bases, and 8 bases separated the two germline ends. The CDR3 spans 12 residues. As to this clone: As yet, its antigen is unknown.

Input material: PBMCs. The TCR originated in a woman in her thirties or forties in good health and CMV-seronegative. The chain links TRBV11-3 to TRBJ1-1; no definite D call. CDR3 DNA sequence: TGTGCCAGCAGCTCCCGGAGAACTGAAGCTTTCTTT. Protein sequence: CASSSRRTEAFF.